The 3 T cell receptor beta chains below were found in one sample sequenced in a study of cytomegalovirus exposure and HLA in healthy donors. A multiplex PCR was run with 60 Vbeta primers and 13 Jbeta primers. TCRdb's copy holds only in-frame clones and misses some; the assay was immunoSEQ multiplex PCR. The table shows around 190,000 clones, with around 81% occurring only once. The sample was PBMCs. These receptors were taken from a man aged 30 to 39 in good health and CMV-seronegative.

The chain uses TRBV6-1 and TRBJ1-1; 8 nucleotides match TRBD1. Germline V gene data show CDR1 as MNHNS and CDR2 as SASEGT. This CDR3 contains 13 residues. Germline trimming cut 10 bases from V and 10 bases from J; bases unmatched to any gene: 14. Here the CDR3 reads CATRRGQAEGAFF. CDR3 coding DNA: TGTGCCACCCGGCGGGGACAGGCTGAGGGAGCTTTCTTT.

This chain connects TRBV19 to TRBJ1-1; the match to TRBD1 covers 9 bases. The V and J ends lost 1 base and 4 bases, in that order; junction bases with no gene match: 10. This CDR3 is built from 17 residues. Germline V lookup: CDR1 LNHDA, CDR2 SQIVND (reference sequence). Written as DNA, the CDR3 is TGTGCCAGTAGTATAGGGGGGACAGGGATCAGCGGCACTGAAGCTTTCTTT. Its protein is CASSIGGTGISGTEAFF.

The V and J genes are TRBV27 and TRBJ2-7, with D perhaps TRBD1 (6 bases). Trimming pared 3 bases from V and 3 bases from J, leaving 12 bases between. CDR3 size: 14 residues. The germline CDR1 and CDR2 sequences are MNHEY and SMNVEV (reference sequence). The CDR3 sequence: CASSFYREFYEQYF. The CDR3, as DNA: TGTGCCAGCAGTTTCTACAGGGAGTTCTACGAGCAGTACTTC.